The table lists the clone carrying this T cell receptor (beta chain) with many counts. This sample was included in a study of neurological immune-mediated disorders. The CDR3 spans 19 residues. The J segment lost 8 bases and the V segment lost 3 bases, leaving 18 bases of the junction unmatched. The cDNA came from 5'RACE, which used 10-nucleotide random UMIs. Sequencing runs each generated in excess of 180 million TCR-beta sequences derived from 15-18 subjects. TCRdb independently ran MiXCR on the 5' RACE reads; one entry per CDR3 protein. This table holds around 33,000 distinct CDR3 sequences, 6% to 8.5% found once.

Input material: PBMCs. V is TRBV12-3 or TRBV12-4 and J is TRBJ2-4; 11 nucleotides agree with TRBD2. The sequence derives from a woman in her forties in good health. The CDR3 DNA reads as TGTGCCAGCAGTTTGGGTCTAGCGGGGGGACCTGGGGGGGTATACATTCAGTACTTC. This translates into CASSLGLAGGPGGVYIQYF.